These 32 T cell receptor beta chains came from one sample sequenced in a study of blood T cells in healthy people across ages. A sample-barcoded 5' primer and a J-beta primer mix were used in a second PCR of roughly 7 to 11 cycles. Using its own MiXCR run on the 5' RACE reads, TCRdb lists one record per CDR3 protein. The profile shows approximately 880,000 distinct CDR3 sequences, around 48% of them singletons. The specimen was blood. The receptors were sampled from a man aged 25-45 years in good health.

This clonotype was picked up a small number of times. The chain carries TRBV28 and TRBJ2-5; no definite D call. With 6 bases removed from V and 5 bases from J, the gap between germline ends came to 10 bases. The CDR3 covers 12 residues. CDR1 and CDR2 from the germline V gene are MDHEN and SYDVKM. CDR3 sequence (DNA): TGTGCCAGCAGCTTGATACGGGAGACCCAGTACTTC. As protein: CASSLIRETQYF.

The chain couples TRBV4-2 to TRBJ2-7; D unresolved. Germline lookup yields CDR1 LGHNA and CDR2 YNFKEQ. This CDR3 has 16 amino acids. V lost 0 bases and J 5 bases, leaving 17 bases between the germline ends. The CDR3, as DNA: TGTGCCAGCAGCCAAGATCGGGCTGAACCGAGCAACGAGCAGTACTTC. Encoded protein: CASSQDRAEPSNEQYF.

The chain uses TRBV6-2 or TRBV6-3 and TRBJ2-3, with 7 positions matching TRBD2. Per the germline V gene, CDR1 is MNHEY and CDR2 is SVGEGT. The CDR3 contains 12 residues. With 8 bases clipped from V and 9 bases from J, the junction kept 8 bases outside the gene matches. The chain's CDR3 is CASSAGWGTQYF. CDR3 bases: TGTGCCAGCTCAGCGGGGTGGGGCACGCAGTATTTT.

The chain couples TRBV20-1 to TRBJ2-6; a possible D gene is TRBD1 (5 bases). Trimming removed 1 base from V and 11 bases from J, with 12 bases in between. Germline CDR1 reads DFQATT; CDR2 reads SNEGSKA (reference sequence). The CDR3 is made up of 13 amino acids. CDR3 coding DNA: TGCAGTGCTAGAGTAACAGGTCGGGACGTCCTGACTTTC. Residues: CSARVTGRDVLTF.

As concerns this clonotype: A read error may produce the germline difference seen at one junction end. This rearrangement joins TRBV6-6 to TRBJ2-3; 9 bases align to TRBD2. In germline, CDR1 is MNHNY, CDR2 SVGAGI (reference sequence). The CDR3 has 16 residues. The CDR3 region is CACSYGLAGSTDTQYF. CDR3 nucleotide sequence: TGTGCCTGCAGTTACGGGCTAGCGGGGTCCACAGATACGCAGTATTTT.

V and J are TRBV5-5 and TRBJ2-3, with 16 bases matching TRBD2. This CDR3 comprises 17 residues. The V gene end was trimmed by 3 bases and the J gene end by 2 bases; junction bases not matched to a gene: 3. The germline V gene encodes CDR1 SGHKS and CDR2 YYEKEE (reference sequence). CDR3 sequence reads: CASSYGTSGGATDTQYF. CDR3 sequence (DNA): TGTGCCAGCAGCTACGGGACTAGCGGGGGGGCCACAGATACGCAGTATTTT.

The gene calls are TRBV5-5 and TRBJ2-1, with D unresolved. V shed 0 bases and J shed 0 bases, with 10 bases lying between them. Germline V gene lookup returns CDR1 SGHKS and CDR2 YYEKEE (reference sequence). CDR3 size: 16 residues. The CDR3 protein is CASSLGLESSYNEQFF. CDR3 in DNA: TGTGCCAGCAGCTTGGGTCTGGAGAGCTCCTACAATGAGCAGTTCTTC. Complete variable domain (other parts from reference TRBV5-5 and TRBJ2-1): DAGVTQSPTHLIKTRGQQVTLRCSPISGHKSVSWYQQVLGQGPQFIFQYYEKEERGRGNFPDRFSARQFPNYSSELNVNALLLGDSALYLCASSLGLESSYNEQFFGPGTRLTVL.

The V gene is TRBV5-1, the J gene TRBJ2-6; no clear D gene. The CDR3 contains 16 residues. The V gene's germline CDR1 is SGHRS and CDR2 YFSETQ. The V end lost 0 bases, the J end lost 2 bases, and 9 bases lay between the germline ends. The CDR3: CASSLEGMPGANVLTF. The CDR3 coding sequence is TGCGCCAGCAGCTTGGAAGGGATGCCTGGGGCCAACGTCCTGACTTTC.

This clonotype was detected only a few times. This chain links TRBV7-2 with TRBJ2-1; D is undetermined. The CDR3 has 13 amino acids. Germline V lookup: CDR1 SGHTA, CDR2 FQGNSA. The V end lost 2 bases, the J end lost 8 bases, and 10 bases lay between the germline ends. In DNA, the CDR3 is TGTGCCAGCAGCTTAAACCCGGTCGATGAGCAGTTCTTC. Protein: CASSLNPVDEQFF.

V usage is TRBV5-1 and J usage is TRBJ1-4, with 7 bases lining up with TRBD1. V was clipped by 4 bases and J by 8 bases; unmatched bases: 8. There are 14 residues in the CDR3. CDR1 and CDR2 (germline): SGHRS, YFSETQ. The CDR3 sequence is CASSGGTAVEKLFF. CDR3 coding DNA: TGCGCCAGCAGCGGCGGGACAGCAGTGGAAAAACTGTTTTTT.

The chain couples TRBV7-9 to TRBJ2-3; 7 positions match TRBD2. Germline values: CDR1 SEHNR, CDR2 FQNEAQ (reference sequence). The CDR3 runs 17 residues. The junction had 6 bases not matched to a gene; V was cut back by 0 bases and J by 0 bases. CDR3: CASSLAAAGSSTDTQYF. Written as DNA, the CDR3 is TGTGCCAGCAGCTTAGCCGCAGCGGGGTCTAGCACAGATACGCAGTATTTT. Full variable domain (missing parts from reference TRBV7-9 and TRBJ2-3): DTGVSQNPRHKITKRGQNVTFRCDPISEHNRLYWYRQTLGQGPEFLTYFQNEAQLEKSRLLSDRFSAERPKGSFSTLEIQRTEQGDSAMYLCASSLAAAGSSTDTQYFGPGTRLTVL.

The rearrangement uses TRBV4-1 and TRBJ1-3; a weak D match, TRBD1 (6 bases). Germline loops: CDR1 MGHRA, CDR2 YSYEKL. This CDR3 is built from 17 residues. V was shortened by 4 bases and J by 0 bases, with 16 bases between the two germline ends. CDR3 sequence: CASSLRGGDISGNTIYF. The CDR3 DNA reads as TGCGCCAGCAGCCTAAGAGGGGGGGACATCTCTGGAAACACCATATATTTT.

This chain connects TRBV6-1 to TRBJ1-6; the D is unclear. The germline CDR1 and CDR2 sequences are MNHNS and SASEGT. The CDR3 is made up of 15 amino acids. V dropped 0 bases and J dropped 5 bases, with 8 bases sitting between them. Here the CDR3 reads CASSEAPVNNSPLHF. CDR3 nucleotides: TGTGCCAGCAGTGAAGCACCGGTGAATAATTCACCCCTCCACTTT.

The V and J genes are TRBV7-2 and TRBJ2-5, with D unresolved. The J call may be in error: the DNA end matches TRBJ2-7 better. In germline, CDR1 is SGHTA, CDR2 FQGNSA. There are 15 residues in the CDR3. CDR3 sequence: CASSLDYTETYEQYF. The DNA for the CDR3 is TGTGCCAGCAGCTTAGACTATACAGAAACCTACGAGCAGTACTTC.

This clonotype came up a few times. The CDR3 coding sequence is TGTGCCAGCAGATACGACTCTAGAAACACAGATACGCAGTATTTT. This encodes CASRYDSRNTDTQYF. The chain uses TRBV27 and TRBJ2-3, with no clear D. The CDR3 extends over 15 amino acids. V was trimmed by 6 bases and J by 2 bases, leaving 15 bases between them. Germline V gene lookup returns CDR1 MNHEY and CDR2 SMNVEV (reference sequence).

This clonotype was counted a few times. The V call is TRBV7-2, the J call TRBJ1-4, with 7 bases that match TRBD1. Germline V lookup: CDR1 SGHTA, CDR2 FQGNSA. CDR3 length equals 13 residues. The V segment lost 5 bases and the J segment 10 bases; nucleotides outside the gene matches: 7. The CDR3 spells CASSERQGGKLFF. DNA of the CDR3: TGTGCCAGCAGCGAACGCCAGGGGGGAAAACTGTTTTTT.

This chain connects TRBV7-3 to TRBJ2-3; D is perhaps TRBD1 or TRBD2 (7 bases each). V was clipped by 4 bases and J by 6 bases, with 23 bases between them. The length of the CDR3 is 17 residues. CDR1 is SGHTA and CDR2 is FQGTGA in the germline V gene. Here the CDR3 reads CASSSSLQGGGRDTQYF. DNA of the CDR3: TGTGCCAGCAGCTCCTCACTCCAGGGGGGGGGCCGGGATACGCAGTATTTT.

The chain recombines TRBV7-9 with TRBJ2-7; TRBD1 agrees at 7 bases. This CDR3 is 13 amino acids long. J lost 7 bases, V lost 7 bases, and 10 bases had no gene match. Germline CDR1 is SEHNR and CDR2 is FQNEAQ (reference sequence). CDR3 nucleotides: TGTGCCAGCAACCTCGAGGGGGCCAATGAGCAGTACTTC. Translated, it gives CASNLEGANEQYF.

The chain has TRBV5-1 and TRBJ2-7; D may be TRBD1 (6 bases). This CDR3 has 14 amino acids. Germline V gene data show CDR1 as SGHRS and CDR2 as YFSETQ. Trimming took 3 bases from V and 3 from J, leaving 13 bases between them. CDR3 protein: CASSWGPEGYEQYF. The CDR3 region has the DNA TGCGCCAGCAGCTGGGGGCCAGAGGGCTACGAGCAGTACTTC.

On this clonotype itself: A read error may be the cause here, since a much bigger clone is one base away. V gene TRBV14 combines with J gene TRBJ2-4; TRBD1 aligns across 9 bases. The J call may be in error: the DNA end matches TRBJ2-7 better. Per germline, CDR1 SGHDN and CDR2 FVKESK. The CDR3 length is 15 residues. The CDR3 spells CTSSQGTGWTYEQYF. In nucleotides, the CDR3 is TGTACCAGCAGCCAAGGGACAGGGTGGACCTACGAGCAGTACTTC.

The sample holds one count of this clonotype. The rearrangement links TRBV6-1 to TRBJ1-6; 7 bases match TRBD1. The CDR3 is 16 amino acids. After removal of 6 bases from V and 1 base from J, the junction contained 6 bases not matched to a gene. Germline assignment: CDR1 MNHNS and CDR2 SASEGT. The CDR3 nucleotides read TGTGCCAGCAGGGGTTCCAGGGGGTCCTATAATTCACCCCTCCACTTT. Translating it yields CASRGSRGSYNSPLHF.

The genes are TRBV3-1 and TRBJ2-1; 10 nucleotides align to TRBD2. This CDR3 is built from 15 residues. V trimming: 2 bases; J trimming: 9 bases; junction bases outside the gene matches: 7. Germline values: CDR1 LGHDT, CDR2 YNNKEL (reference sequence). The CDR3, as DNA: TGTGCCAGCAGCCAACCCTCTAGCGGGGGTGGTGAGCAGTTCTTC. The encoded protein is CASSQPSSGGGEQFF.

The V gene is TRBV2, the J gene TRBJ2-7; D uncertain. The germline V gene encodes CDR1 SNHLY and CDR2 FYNNEI. V lost 7 bases and J lost 0, with 7 bases in between. This CDR3 spans 12 amino acids. In nucleotides, the CDR3 is TGTGCCAGCATTCCAGTCTCCTACGAGCAGTACTTC. Amino acids: CASIPVSYEQYF.

This sequence joins TRBV27 and TRBJ2-4; D not resolved. The CDR3 totals 13 residues. Germline CDR1 and CDR2: MNHEY and SMNVEV (reference sequence). Trimming took 6 bases from V and 8 from J, leaving 14 bases between them. The CDR3 loop reads CASSPQNGHIQYF. CDR3 in DNA: TGTGCCAGCAGCCCCCAGAACGGGCACATTCAGTACTTC.

The V gene is TRBV4-3, the J gene TRBJ1-2, with D possibly matching TRBD1 (6 bases). The CDR3 loop spans 16 amino acids. Trimming removed 3 bases from V and 4 bases from J, with 18 bases in between. CDR1 is LGHNA and CDR2 is YSLEER in the germline V gene. The CDR3 coding sequence is TGCGCCAGCAGCCAGGATCCGGGACACCCAGCCTATGGCTACACCTTC. It specifies CASSQDPGHPAYGYTF.

The J gene is TRBJ2-7, the V gene TRBV20-1; 7 nucleotides align to TRBD1. Germline-derived CDR1 and CDR2 are DFQATT and SNEGSKA (reference sequence). This CDR3 has 14 residues. Trimming at V came to 6 bases and at J to 0 bases, leaving 8 bases not matched to a gene. CDR3 DNA sequence: TGCAGTGCAGATGACAGGGCTAGCTCCTACGAGCAGTACTTC. Translating gives CSADDRASSYEQYF.

This clonotype was seen only a few times. This chain links TRBV7-2 with TRBJ2-3; 12 nucleotides match TRBD2. Germline CDR1 reads SGHTA; CDR2 reads FQGNSA. The V segment lost 6 bases and the J segment 8 bases; nucleotides outside the gene matches: 9. The CDR3 is 15 residues long. The CDR3 loop is CASRSASGGAGTQYF. The CDR3 DNA is TGTGCCAGCAGATCGGCTAGCGGGGGGGCAGGTACGCAGTATTTT.

This clonotype has a handful of counts. The CDR3 region is CSAAQSGSSYNEQFF. In nucleotides, the CDR3 is TGCAGCGCCGCGCAATCAGGGAGCTCCTACAATGAGCAGTTCTTC. This chain uses TRBV29-1 with TRBJ2-1; D could derive from TRBD1 or TRBD2 (5 bases each). The CDR3 covers 15 residues. Germline V gives CDR1 SQVTM, CDR2 ANQGSEA. V was pared by 7 bases and J by 0 bases, with 16 bases between.

The rearrangement links TRBV20-1 to TRBJ1-2; D possibly corresponds to TRBD1 (6 bases). This CDR3 is built from 14 residues. The V gene's germline CDR1 is DFQATT and CDR2 SNEGSKA (reference sequence). With 3 bases removed from V and 2 bases from J, the gap between germline ends came to 13 bases. In nucleotides, the CDR3 is TGCAGTGCTAGGGCAGGGGCCGCCAACTATGGCTACACCTTC. This encodes CSARAGAANYGYTF.

This clonotype came up a few times. This chain joins TRBV6-1 and TRBJ1-2; D uncertain. Per the germline V gene, CDR1 is MNHNS and CDR2 is SASEGT. The V gene lost 7 bases and the J gene lost 1 base, with 4 bases spanning the gap. The CDR3 is made up of 11 amino acids. CDR3 residues: CASTHNYGYTF. The CDR3 bases are TGTGCCAGCACTCATAACTATGGCTACACCTTC.

The chain carries TRBV7-6 and TRBJ2-5; D might be TRBD1 or TRBD2, each matching 6 bases. This CDR3 comprises 14 residues. In germline, CDR1 is SGHVS, CDR2 FNYEAQ. V dropped 8 bases and J dropped 11 bases, with 24 bases sitting between them. The CDR3 loop reads CASANREEDNEQYF. CDR3 DNA sequence: TGTGCCAGCGCGAACAGGGAGGAGGACAATGAGCAGTACTTC.

The chain combines TRBV27 with TRBJ2-5, with 10 bases that match TRBD2. Germline assignment: CDR1 MNHEY and CDR2 SMNVEV (reference sequence). The trim removed 5 bases at V and 2 bases at J, leaving 8 bases unmatched. This CDR3 region has 16 residues. In nucleotides, the CDR3 is TGTGCCAGCAGTCCCCGGAGGACTAGCGGTCAAGAGACCCAGTACTTC. It encodes CASSPRRTSGQETQYF.